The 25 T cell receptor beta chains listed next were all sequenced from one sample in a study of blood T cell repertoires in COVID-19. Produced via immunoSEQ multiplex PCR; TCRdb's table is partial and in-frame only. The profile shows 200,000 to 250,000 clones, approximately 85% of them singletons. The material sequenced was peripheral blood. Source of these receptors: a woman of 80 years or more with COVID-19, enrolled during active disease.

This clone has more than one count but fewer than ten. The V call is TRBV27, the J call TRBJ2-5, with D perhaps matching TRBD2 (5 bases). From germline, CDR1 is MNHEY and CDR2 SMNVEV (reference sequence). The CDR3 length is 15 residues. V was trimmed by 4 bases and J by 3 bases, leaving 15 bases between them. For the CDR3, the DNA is TGTGCCAGCAGTTCGGTCAGCCTGGGAGAAGAGACCCAGTACTTC. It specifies CASSSVSLGEETQYF.

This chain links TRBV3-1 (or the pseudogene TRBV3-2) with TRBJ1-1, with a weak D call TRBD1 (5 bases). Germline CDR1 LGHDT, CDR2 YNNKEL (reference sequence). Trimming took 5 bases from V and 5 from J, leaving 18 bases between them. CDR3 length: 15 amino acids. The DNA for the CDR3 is TGTGCCAGCAGCTACTCCCCGGGGGTGCGAACTGAAGCTTTCTTT. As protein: CASSYSPGVRTEAFF.

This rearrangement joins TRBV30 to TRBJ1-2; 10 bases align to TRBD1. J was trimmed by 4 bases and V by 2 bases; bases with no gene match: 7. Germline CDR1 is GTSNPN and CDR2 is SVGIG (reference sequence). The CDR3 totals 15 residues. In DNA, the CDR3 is TGTGCCTGGAGTTACCGGGACAGGGGTACCTATGGCTACACCTTC. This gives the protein CAWSYRDRGTYGYTF.

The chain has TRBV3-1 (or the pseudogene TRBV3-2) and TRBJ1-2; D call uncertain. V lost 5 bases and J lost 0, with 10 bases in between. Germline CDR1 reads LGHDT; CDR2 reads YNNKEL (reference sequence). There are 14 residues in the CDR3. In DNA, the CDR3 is TGTGCCAGCAGCGCTGGCGGAGCTAACTATGGCTACACCTTC. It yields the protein CASSAGGANYGYTF.

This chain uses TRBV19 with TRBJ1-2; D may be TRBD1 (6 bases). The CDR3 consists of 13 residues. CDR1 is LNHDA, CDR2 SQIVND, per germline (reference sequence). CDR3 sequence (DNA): TGTGCAACTTCCAGGGGTACCTCCTATGGCTACACCTTC. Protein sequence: CATSRGTSYGYTF.

Here the CDR3 DNA reads TGTGCCAGCAGCCTCGTTAGCGGGGGGATCACCGGGGAGCTGTTTTTT. Translating it yields CASSLVSGGITGELFF. V is TRBV7-2 and J is TRBJ2-2; 10 bases agree with TRBD2. Germline CDR1 is SGHTA and CDR2 is FQGNSA. With 5 bases clipped from V and 4 bases from J, the junction kept 7 bases outside the gene matches. The CDR3 loop spans 16 amino acids.

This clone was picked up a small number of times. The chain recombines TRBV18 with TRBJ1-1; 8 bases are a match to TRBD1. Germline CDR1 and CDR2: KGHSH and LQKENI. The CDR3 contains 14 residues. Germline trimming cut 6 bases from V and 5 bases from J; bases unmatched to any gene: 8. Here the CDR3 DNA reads TGTGCCAGCTCCCGGACAGGGCGTGAGACTGAAGCTTTCTTT. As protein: CASSRTGRETEAFF.

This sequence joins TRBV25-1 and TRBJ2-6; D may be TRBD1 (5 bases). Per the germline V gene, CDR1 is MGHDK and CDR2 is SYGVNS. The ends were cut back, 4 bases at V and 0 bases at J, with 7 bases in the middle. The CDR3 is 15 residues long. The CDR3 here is CASSVTASGANVLTF. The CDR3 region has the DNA TGTGCCAGCAGTGTGACAGCCTCTGGGGCCAACGTCCTGACTTTC. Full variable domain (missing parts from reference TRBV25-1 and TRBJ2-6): EADIYQTPRYLVIGTGKKITLECSQTMGHDKMYWYQQDPGMELHLIHYSYGVNSTEKGDLSSESTVSRIRTEHFPLTLESARPSHTSQYLCASSVTASGANVLTFGAGSRLTVL.

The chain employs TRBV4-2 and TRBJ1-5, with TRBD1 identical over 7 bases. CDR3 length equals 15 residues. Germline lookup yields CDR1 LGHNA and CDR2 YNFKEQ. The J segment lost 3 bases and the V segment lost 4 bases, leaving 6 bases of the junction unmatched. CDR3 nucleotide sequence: TGTGCCAGCAGCCGAGAGGGACAGCTCAATCAGCCCCAGCATTTT. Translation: CASSREGQLNQPQHF.

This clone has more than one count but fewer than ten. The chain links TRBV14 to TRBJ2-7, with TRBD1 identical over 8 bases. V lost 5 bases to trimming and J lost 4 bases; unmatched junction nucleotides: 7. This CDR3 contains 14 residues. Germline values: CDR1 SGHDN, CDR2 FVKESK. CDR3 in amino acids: CASSTGGSQYEQYF. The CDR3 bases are TGTGCCAGCAGCACAGGGGGGAGTCAGTACGAGCAGTACTTC.

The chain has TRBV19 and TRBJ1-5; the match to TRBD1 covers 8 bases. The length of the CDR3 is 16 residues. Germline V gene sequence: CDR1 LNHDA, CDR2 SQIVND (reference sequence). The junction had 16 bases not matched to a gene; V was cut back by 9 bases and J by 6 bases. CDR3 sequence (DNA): TGTGCCAGCCTCGGACAGGGATTAGTATCGGGTCAGCCCCAGCATTTT. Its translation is CASLGQGLVSGQPQHF.

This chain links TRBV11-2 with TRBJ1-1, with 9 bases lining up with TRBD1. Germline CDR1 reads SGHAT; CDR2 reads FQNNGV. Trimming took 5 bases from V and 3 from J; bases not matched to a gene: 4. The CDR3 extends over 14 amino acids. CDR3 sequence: CASSAGTGYTEAFF. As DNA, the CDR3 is TGTGCCAGCAGCGCAGGGACAGGGTACACTGAAGCTTTCTTT. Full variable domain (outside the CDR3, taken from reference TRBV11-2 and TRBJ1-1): EAGVAQSPRYKIIEKRQSVAFWCNPISGHATLYWYQQILGQGPKLLIQFQNNGVVDDSQLPKDRFSAERLKGVDSTLKIQPAKLEDSAVYLCASSAGTGYTEAFFGQGTRLTVV.

The CDR3 protein is CASSQEGLAGVLMYEQYF. The CDR3 DNA reads as TGTGCCAGCAGCCAAGAAGGCCTAGCGGGGGTCCTGATGTACGAGCAGTACTTC. The rearrangement links TRBV3-1 (or the pseudogene TRBV3-2) to TRBJ2-7, with TRBD2 matching 10 bases. CDR3 length equals 18 residues. The V gene end was trimmed by 0 bases and the J gene end by 4 bases; junction bases not matched to a gene: 12. Germline V gives CDR1 LGHDT, CDR2 YNNKEL (reference sequence).

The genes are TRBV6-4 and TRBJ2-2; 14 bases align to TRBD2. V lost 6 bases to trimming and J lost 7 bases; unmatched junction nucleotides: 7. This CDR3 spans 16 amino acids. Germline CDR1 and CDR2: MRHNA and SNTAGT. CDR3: CASSPGLAGGRGELFF. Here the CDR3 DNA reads TGTGCCAGCAGCCCCGGACTAGCGGGGGGCCGCGGGGAGCTGTTTTTT.

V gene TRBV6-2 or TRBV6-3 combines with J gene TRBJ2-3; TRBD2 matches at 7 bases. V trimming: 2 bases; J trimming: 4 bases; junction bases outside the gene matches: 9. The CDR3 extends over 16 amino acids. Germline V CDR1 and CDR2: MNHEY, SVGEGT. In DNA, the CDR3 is TGTGCCAGCAGTTACAAGGGACTACCCGTCGCAGATACGCAGTATTTT. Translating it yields CASSYKGLPVADTQYF.

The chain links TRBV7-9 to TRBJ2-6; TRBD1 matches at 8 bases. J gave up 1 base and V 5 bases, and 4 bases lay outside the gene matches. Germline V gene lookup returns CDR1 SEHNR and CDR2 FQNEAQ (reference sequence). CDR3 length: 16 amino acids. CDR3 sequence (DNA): TGTGCCAGCAGCCGGAGACAGGGGTCTGGGGCCAACGTCCTGACTTTC. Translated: CASSRRQGSGANVLTF.

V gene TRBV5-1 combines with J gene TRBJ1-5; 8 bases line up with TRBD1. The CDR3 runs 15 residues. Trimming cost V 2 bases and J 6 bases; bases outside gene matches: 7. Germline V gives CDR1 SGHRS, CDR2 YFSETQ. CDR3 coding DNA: TGCGCCAGCAGCTTTTCAGGGGGCGCGGGTCAGCCCCAGCATTTT. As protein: CASSFSGGAGQPQHF.

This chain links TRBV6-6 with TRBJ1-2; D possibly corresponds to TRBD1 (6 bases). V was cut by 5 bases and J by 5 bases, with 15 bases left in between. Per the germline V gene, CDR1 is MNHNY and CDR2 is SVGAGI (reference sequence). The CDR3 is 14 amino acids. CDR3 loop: CASSPQGIAYGYTF. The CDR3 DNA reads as TGTGCCAGCAGTCCCCAGGGGATTGCATATGGCTACACCTTC.

The CDR3 protein is CASSQRNTIYF. In nucleotides, the CDR3 is TGTGCCAGTAGTCAGAGAAACACCATATATTTT. The V and J genes are TRBV19 and TRBJ1-3; no clear D. V gave up 5 bases and J gave up 5 bases, with 4 bases separating them. Per the germline V gene, CDR1 is LNHDA and CDR2 is SQIVND (reference sequence). This CDR3 has 11 amino acids.

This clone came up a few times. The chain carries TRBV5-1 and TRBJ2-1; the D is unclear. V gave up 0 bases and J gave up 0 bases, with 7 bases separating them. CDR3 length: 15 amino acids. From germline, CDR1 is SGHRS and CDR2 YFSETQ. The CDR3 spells CASSLAPSSYNEQFF. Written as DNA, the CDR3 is TGCGCCAGCAGCTTGGCTCCCAGCTCCTACAATGAGCAGTTCTTC.

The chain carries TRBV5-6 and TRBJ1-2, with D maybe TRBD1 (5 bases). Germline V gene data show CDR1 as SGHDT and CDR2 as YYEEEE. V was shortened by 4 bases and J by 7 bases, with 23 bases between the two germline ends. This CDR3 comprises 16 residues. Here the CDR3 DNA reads TGTGCCAGCAGCCCCCAGGGCAGGGTAAATGACGGTGGCTACACCTTC. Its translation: CASSPQGRVNDGGYTF.

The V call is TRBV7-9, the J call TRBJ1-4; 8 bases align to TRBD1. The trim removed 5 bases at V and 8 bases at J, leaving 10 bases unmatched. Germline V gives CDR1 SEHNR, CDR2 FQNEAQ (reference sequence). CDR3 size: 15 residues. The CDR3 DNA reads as TGTGCCAGCAGCAAATCCCAGACAGGGGCAGAAAAACTGTTTTTT. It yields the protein CASSKSQTGAEKLFF.

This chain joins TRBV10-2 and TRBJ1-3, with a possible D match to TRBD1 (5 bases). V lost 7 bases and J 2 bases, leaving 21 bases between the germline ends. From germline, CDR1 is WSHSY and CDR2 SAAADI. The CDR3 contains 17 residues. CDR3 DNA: TGCGCCAGCAAGGAAGCAGGGTTAGGCATTACTGGAAACACCATATATTTT. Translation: CASKEAGLGITGNTIYF.

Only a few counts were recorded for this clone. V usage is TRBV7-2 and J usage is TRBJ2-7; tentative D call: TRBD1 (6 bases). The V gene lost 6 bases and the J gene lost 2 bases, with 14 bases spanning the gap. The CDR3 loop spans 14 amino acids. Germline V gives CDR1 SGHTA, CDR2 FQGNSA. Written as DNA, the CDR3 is TGTGCCAGCAGTTTAAGGACAGCGACCTACGAGCAGTACTTC. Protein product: CASSLRTATYEQYF.

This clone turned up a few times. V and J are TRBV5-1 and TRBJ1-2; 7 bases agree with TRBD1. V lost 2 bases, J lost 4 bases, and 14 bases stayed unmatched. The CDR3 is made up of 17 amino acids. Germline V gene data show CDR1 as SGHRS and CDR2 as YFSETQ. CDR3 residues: CASSFLTGWVQAYGYTF. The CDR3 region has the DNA TGCGCCAGCAGCTTCCTGACAGGGTGGGTTCAGGCCTATGGCTACACCTTC.